One sample yielded the 9 T cell receptor beta chains listed below, sequenced in a study of blood T cell repertoires in COVID-19. The data were produced by immunoSEQ multiplex PCR, yet TCRdb's version contains in-frame clones alone and is incomplete. The sample has approximately 240,000 clones; 70% to 90% are singletons. Sequenced: peripheral blood. These receptors were taken from a man aged 50 to 59 with acute or convalescent COVID-19.

The chain joins TRBV6-5 to TRBJ2-1, with 10 bases aligning to TRBD2. Per the germline V gene, CDR1 is MNHEY and CDR2 is SVGAGI. V was clipped by 7 bases and J by 5 bases; unmatched bases: 5. This CDR3 is built from 14 residues. CDR3 in amino acids: CASTVTSGDNEQFF. The CDR3 DNA sequence: TGTGCCAGCACTGTCACTAGCGGGGACAATGAGCAGTTCTTC.

This chain links TRBV7-6 with TRBJ1-3; 9 bases agree with TRBD1. Germline lookup yields CDR1 SGHVS and CDR2 FNYEAQ. Trimming at V came to 3 bases and at J to 0 bases, leaving 3 bases not matched to a gene. The CDR3 is 16 amino acids. CDR3 coding DNA: TGTGCCAGCAGCTTGGGACAGGGAGCCTCTGGAAACACCATATATTTT. It specifies CASSLGQGASGNTIYF.

The chain is built from TRBV5-1 and TRBJ2-3; 7 nucleotides line up with TRBD1. After removal of 0 bases from V and 4 bases from J, the junction contained 8 bases not matched to a gene. The CDR3 runs to 16 residues. Germline V gives CDR1 SGHRS, CDR2 YFSETQ. CDR3 sequence (DNA): TGCGCCAGCAGCTTGGCAACAGGGGATTCCGCAGATACGCAGTATTTT. Translation: CASSLATGDSADTQYF.

The table lists this clone with a count of one. The chain has TRBV5-8 and TRBJ2-2; D gene ambiguous. The CDR3 has 16 residues. The V and J ends lost 0 bases and 0 bases respectively, with 9 bases between them. CDR1 and CDR2 from the germline V gene are SGHTS and YDEGEE. The CDR3 here is CASSLGLNANTGELFF. Written as DNA, the CDR3 is TGTGCCAGCAGCTTGGGACTTAATGCGAACACCGGGGAGCTGTTTTTT.

This chain links TRBV7-8 with TRBJ2-7, with TRBD1 identical over 9 bases. Germline V gives CDR1 SGHVS, CDR2 FQNEAQ. The CDR3 sequence is 14 residues long. Trimming took 4 bases from V and 6 from J; bases not matched to a gene: 7. The CDR3 loop is CASSWDREPPEQYF. DNA of the CDR3: TGTGCCAGCAGCTGGGACAGGGAACCGCCCGAGCAGTACTTC.

The V gene is TRBV3-1 (or the pseudogene TRBV3-2), the J gene TRBJ2-1; TRBD1 aligns across 9 bases. J was trimmed by 5 bases and V by 5 bases; bases with no gene match: 7. The V gene's germline CDR1 is LGHDT and CDR2 YNNKEL (reference sequence). There are 15 residues in the CDR3. The CDR3 here is CASSSRDRENNEQFF. CDR3 nucleotides: TGTGCCAGCAGCAGCCGGGACAGGGAAAACAATGAGCAGTTCTTC.

The gene calls are TRBV24-1 and TRBJ1-1; 9 nucleotides align to TRBD1. The V gene end was trimmed by 6 bases and the J gene end by 1 base; junction bases not matched to a gene: 8. CDR3 size: 16 residues. The germline V gene has CDR1 KGHDR and CDR2 SFDVKD. CDR3 DNA sequence: TGTGCCACCAGTAACACAGGGGGCCCCGGGAACACTGAAGCTTTCTTT. As protein: CATSNTGGPGNTEAFF.

The chain recombines TRBV6-5 with TRBJ1-2; a possible D gene is TRBD1 (6 bases). V shed 8 bases and J shed 1 base, with 11 bases lying between them. The CDR3 consists of 13 residues. Germline loops: CDR1 MNHEY, CDR2 SVGAGI. The CDR3 spells CASGIRGNYGYTF. In DNA, the CDR3 is TGTGCCAGCGGGATCAGGGGTAACTATGGCTACACCTTC.

This clone was seen just once. This chain connects TRBV5-1 to TRBJ2-4, with 13 bases matching TRBD2. Trimming took 4 bases from V and 8 from J; bases not matched to a gene: 15. CDR1 is SGHRS and CDR2 is YFSETQ in the germline V gene. The CDR3 runs to 18 residues. CDR3 nucleotides: TGCGCCAGCAGCCCTACCGAACTAGCGGGGGGGCTGGGGGACATTCAGTACTTC. Its translation is CASSPTELAGGLGDIQYF.